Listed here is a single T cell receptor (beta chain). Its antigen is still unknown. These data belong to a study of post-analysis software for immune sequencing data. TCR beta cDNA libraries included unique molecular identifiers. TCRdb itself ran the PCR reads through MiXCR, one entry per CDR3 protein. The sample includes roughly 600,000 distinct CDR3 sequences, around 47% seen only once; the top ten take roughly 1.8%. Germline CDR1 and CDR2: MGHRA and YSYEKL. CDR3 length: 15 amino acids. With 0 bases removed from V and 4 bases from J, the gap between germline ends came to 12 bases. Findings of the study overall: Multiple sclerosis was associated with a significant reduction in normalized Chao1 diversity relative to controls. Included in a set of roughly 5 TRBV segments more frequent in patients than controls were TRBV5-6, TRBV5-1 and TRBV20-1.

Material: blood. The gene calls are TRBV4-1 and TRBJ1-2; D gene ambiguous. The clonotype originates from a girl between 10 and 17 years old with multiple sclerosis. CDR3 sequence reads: CASSQDGAGSYGYTF. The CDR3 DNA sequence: TGCGCCAGCAGCCAAGATGGAGCGGGGAGCTATGGCTACACCTTC.